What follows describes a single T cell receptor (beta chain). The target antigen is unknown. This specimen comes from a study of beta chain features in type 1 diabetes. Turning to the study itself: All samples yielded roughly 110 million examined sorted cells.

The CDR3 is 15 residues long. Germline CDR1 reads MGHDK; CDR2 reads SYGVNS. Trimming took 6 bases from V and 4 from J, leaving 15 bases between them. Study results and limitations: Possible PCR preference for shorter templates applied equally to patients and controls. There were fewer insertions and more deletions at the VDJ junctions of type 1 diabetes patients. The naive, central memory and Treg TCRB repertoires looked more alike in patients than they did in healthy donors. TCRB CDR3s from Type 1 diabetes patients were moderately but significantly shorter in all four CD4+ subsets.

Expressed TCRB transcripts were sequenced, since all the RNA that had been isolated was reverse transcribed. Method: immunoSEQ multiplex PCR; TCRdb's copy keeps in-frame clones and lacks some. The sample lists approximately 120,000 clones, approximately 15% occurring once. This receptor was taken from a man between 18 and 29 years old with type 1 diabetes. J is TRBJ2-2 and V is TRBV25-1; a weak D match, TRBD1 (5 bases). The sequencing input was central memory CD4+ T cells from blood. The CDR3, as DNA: TGTGCCAGCAGCGACCCCGCCAGGGCCACCGGGGAGCTGTTTTTT. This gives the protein CASSDPARATGELFF.